These 19 T cell receptor beta chains share one sample of origin, sequenced in a study of T cell responses to AZD1222 COVID-19 vaccine. Sequencing was performed with immunoSEQ multiplex PCR; in TCRdb, only in-frame clones are kept and a portion is missing. The sample gives approximately 200,000 clones, roughly 92% of which show up once; approximately 1% is in the top ten. The sample consisted of peripheral blood, taken 28 days after the second AZD1222 dose. Source of these receptors: an adult who received the AZD1222 COVID-19 vaccine.

This chain joins TRBV27 and TRBJ1-4; possibly TRBD1 for D (5 bases). This CDR3 contains 15 residues. Germline CDR1 MNHEY, CDR2 SMNVEV (reference sequence). The germline V and J ends were trimmed by 5 bases and 2 bases, with 12 bases remaining between them. CDR3 in DNA: TGTGCCAGCAGTCGGGCAGGGTGGACTAATGAAAAACTGTTTTTT. Residues: CASSRAGWTNEKLFF.

The rearrangement links TRBV20-1 to TRBJ1-5; D not resolved. V gave up 6 bases and J gave up 6 bases, with 9 bases separating them. The CDR3 has 11 amino acids. In germline, CDR1 is DFQATT, CDR2 SNEGSKA (reference sequence). Here the CDR3 reads CSAAGGQPQHF. In DNA, the CDR3 is TGCAGTGCCGCGGGCGGTCAGCCCCAGCATTTT.

V is TRBV12-5 and J is TRBJ1-4; 7 nucleotides match TRBD1. CDR1 is LGHNT and CDR2 is FRNRAP in the germline V gene. The J segment lost 10 bases and the V segment lost 3 bases, leaving 5 bases of the junction unmatched. The CDR3 spans 13 residues. This CDR3 is CASGFLPGGKLFF. The CDR3 DNA reads TGTGCTAGTGGTTTCCTACCAGGGGGAAAACTGTTTTTT.

The V gene is TRBV19, the J gene TRBJ2-5, with D unresolved. The germline V gene has CDR1 LNHDA and CDR2 SQIVND (reference sequence). This CDR3 has 15 amino acids. V lost 1 base to trimming and J lost 5 bases, with 14 bases between them. The CDR3 sequence is CASSIGASLPETQYF. For the CDR3, the DNA is TGTGCCAGTAGTATAGGCGCCTCTCTCCCGGAGACCCAGTACTTC.

This chain connects TRBV10-3 to TRBJ1-5, with a possible D match to TRBD1 (5 bases). V was shortened by 0 bases and J by 2 bases, with 14 bases between the two germline ends. The V gene's germline CDR1 is ENHRY and CDR2 SYGVKD. The CDR3 has 17 amino acids. The CDR3 loop reads CAISESGGTGGNQPQHF. CDR3 in DNA: TGTGCCATCAGTGAGTCTGGGGGGACGGGGGGCAATCAGCCCCAGCATTTT.

The chain joins TRBV6-6 to TRBJ1-5; 12 bases are a match to TRBD1. The CDR3 length is 18 residues. Looked up from germline, CDR1 is MNHNY and CDR2 is SVGAGI (reference sequence). J was trimmed by 4 bases and V by 5 bases; bases with no gene match: 12. The CDR3 loop is CASSPGTGGEGGNQPQHF. CDR3 DNA: TGTGCCAGCAGTCCCGGGACAGGGGGCGAAGGGGGGAATCAGCCCCAGCATTTT.

This chain links TRBV6-5 with TRBJ1-2; weak D call: TRBD1 (6 bases). Germline V gene data show CDR1 as MNHEY and CDR2 as SVGAGI. The CDR3 is made up of 13 amino acids. Between the trimmed V and J ends, which lost 8 bases and 5 bases, there was a span of 15 bases. CDR3 nucleotides: TGTGCCAGCGGTTTCACAGGGAAGTATGGCTACACCTTC. Amino acid sequence: CASGFTGKYGYTF.

V gene TRBV9 combines with J gene TRBJ2-1, with D possibly TRBD2 on 7 matching bases. The V gene lost 3 bases and the J gene lost 4 bases, with 20 bases spanning the gap. Germline V CDR1 and CDR2: SGDLS, YYNGEE. The CDR3 contains 17 residues. The DNA for the CDR3 is TGTGCCAGCAGCGACGGGGGGACCATTACAGGGTACAATGAGCAGTTCTTC. Translated: CASSDGGTITGYNEQFF.

V is TRBV4-1 and J is TRBJ2-5, with TRBD1 as a possible D gene (5 bases). Germline values: CDR1 MGHRA, CDR2 YSYEKL. CDR3 length: 13 residues. V was shortened by 2 bases and J by 1 base, with 5 bases between the two germline ends. Here the CDR3 reads CASSQQGQETQYF. The CDR3 DNA sequence: TGCGCCAGCAGCCAACAGGGCCAAGAGACCCAGTACTTC.

The V gene is TRBV10-1, the J gene TRBJ2-2; no clear D gene. Germline lookup yields CDR1 WNHNN and CDR2 SYGVQD (reference sequence). V dropped 2 bases and J dropped 4 bases, with 8 bases sitting between them. This CDR3 is built from 14 residues. CDR3 DNA sequence: TGCGCCAGCAGTGAGACCTTGGTCACCGGGGAGCTGTTTTTT. Amino acids: CASSETLVTGELFF.

This chain connects TRBV15 to TRBJ2-7; D may be TRBD2 (5 bases). V dropped 5 bases and J dropped 2 bases, with 19 bases sitting between them. The V gene's germline CDR1 is LNHNV and CDR2 YYDKDF (reference sequence). The CDR3 consists of 16 residues. The CDR3 region is CATSPEIYEGTYEQYF. The CDR3 nucleotides read TGTGCCACCAGCCCAGAGATATACGAGGGAACCTACGAGCAGTACTTC.

This clone was recorded only once. The rearrangement links TRBV5-1 to TRBJ1-6; D remains unclear. V gave up 4 bases and J gave up 9 bases, with 14 bases separating them. The CDR3 is made up of 14 amino acids. From germline, CDR1 is SGHRS and CDR2 YFSETQ. The CDR3 loop reads CASSADIPGSPLHF. The CDR3 nucleotides are TGCGCCAGCAGCGCCGACATCCCGGGTTCACCCCTCCACTTT.

J is TRBJ1-4 and V is TRBV2, with a possible D match to TRBD1 (6 bases). The CDR3 has 15 amino acids. Trimming removed 7 bases at V and 0 bases at J, with 12 bases between. Germline V gene data show CDR1 as SNHLY and CDR2 as FYNNEI. Written as DNA, the CDR3 is TGTGCCAGCATTCTGACAGGTGCAACTAATGAAAAACTGTTTTTT. Its protein is CASILTGATNEKLFF.

This sequence joins TRBV5-1 and TRBJ2-5, with D possibly being TRBD1 (5 bases). Trimming shortened V by 4 bases and J by 0 bases, and 10 bases separated the two germline ends. Germline V lookup: CDR1 SGHRS, CDR2 YFSETQ. This CDR3 spans 14 amino acids. The CDR3: CASSADRDQETQYF. CDR3 nucleotides: TGCGCCAGCAGCGCCGACAGAGACCAAGAGACCCAGTACTTC.

The chain carries TRBV9 and TRBJ2-7, with 8 bases identical to TRBD1. V shed 0 bases, J shed 4 bases, and the junction held 6 bases outside the gene matches. The CDR3 covers 15 residues. Per germline, CDR1 SGDLS and CDR2 YYNGEE. DNA for the CDR3: TGTGCCAGCAGCGTAGCGACAGGGGCCCAGTACGAGCAGTACTTC. Its protein product is CASSVATGAQYEQYF. The full variable domain, with the rest looked up from reference TRBV9 and TRBJ2-7, is DSGVTQTPKHLITATGQRVTLRCSPRSGDLSVYWYQQSLDQGLQFLIQYYNGEERAKGNILERFSAQQFPDLHSELNLSSLELGDSALYFCASSVATGAQYEQYFGPGTRLTVT.

This clone has a single count. The rearrangement links TRBV19 to TRBJ1-1, with TRBD1 matching 7 bases. Germline V lookup: CDR1 LNHDA, CDR2 SQIVND (reference sequence). After removal of 7 bases from V and 8 bases from J, the junction contained 10 bases not matched to a gene. There are 13 residues in the CDR3. CDR3: CASIGAGQSEAFF. DNA of the CDR3: TGTGCCAGTATTGGGGCGGGACAGTCGGAAGCTTTCTTT. Combining the CDR3 with reference TRBV19 and TRBJ1-1 gives the whole variable domain DGGITQSPKYLFRKEGQNVTLSCEQNLNHDAMYWYRQDPGQGLRLIYYSQIVNDFQKGDIAEGYSVSREKKESFPLTVTSAQKNPTAFYLCASIGAGQSEAFFGQGTRLTVV.

This sequence joins TRBV11-2 and TRBJ2-5; D might be TRBD1 (5 bases). The germline CDR1 and CDR2 sequences are SGHAT and FQNNGV. V shed 2 bases and J shed 2 bases, with 9 bases lying between them. The CDR3 is 14 amino acids. CDR3 region: CASSLMHRQETQYF. CDR3 DNA sequence: TGTGCCAGCAGCTTAATGCACAGGCAAGAGACCCAGTACTTC.

This rearrangement joins TRBV19 to TRBJ2-1; D is unresolved. CDR3 length: 15 amino acids. V shed 5 bases and J shed 3 bases, with 14 bases lying between them. Germline-derived CDR1 and CDR2 are LNHDA and SQIVND (reference sequence). The CDR3 nucleotides read TGTGCCAGTAGTGCACCGGGCCGTATCTACAATGAGCAGTTCTTC. Residues: CASSAPGRIYNEQFF.

The rearrangement links TRBV6-5 to TRBJ1-5; D call uncertain. CDR3 length: 12 residues. V dropped 5 bases and J dropped 0 bases, with 2 bases sitting between them. In germline, CDR1 is MNHEY, CDR2 SVGAGI. CDR3 sequence (DNA): TGTGCCAGCAGTAATAGCAATCAGCCCCAGCATTTT. It translates to CASSNSNQPQHF.